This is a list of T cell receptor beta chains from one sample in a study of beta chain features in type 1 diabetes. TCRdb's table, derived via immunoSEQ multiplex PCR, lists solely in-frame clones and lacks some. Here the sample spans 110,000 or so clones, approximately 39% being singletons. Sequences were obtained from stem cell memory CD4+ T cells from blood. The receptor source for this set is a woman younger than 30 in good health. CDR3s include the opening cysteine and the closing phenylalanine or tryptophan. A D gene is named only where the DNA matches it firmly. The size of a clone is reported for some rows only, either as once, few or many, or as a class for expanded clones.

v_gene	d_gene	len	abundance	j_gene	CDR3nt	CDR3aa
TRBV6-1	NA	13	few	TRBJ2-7	TGTGCCAGCAGAGGGACAACTTCCTACGAGCAGTACTTC	CASRGTTSYEQYF
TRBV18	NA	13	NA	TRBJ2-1	TGTGCCAGCTCACCGGCACAGTCCTATGAGCAGTTCTTC	CASSPAQSYEQFF
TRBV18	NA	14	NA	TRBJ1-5	TGTGCCAGCTCACCGGGCCAGCTCTTAGGGCCCCAGCATTTT	CASSPGQLLGPQHF
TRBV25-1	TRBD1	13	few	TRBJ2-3	TGTGCCGTACTTAAAGGGGGCGCAGATACGCAGTATTTT	CAVLKGGADTQYF
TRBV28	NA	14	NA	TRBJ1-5	TGTGCCAGCAGTGCACGAAGCCTCAATCAGCCCCAGCATTTT	CASSARSLNQPQHF
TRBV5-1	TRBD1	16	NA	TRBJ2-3	TGCGCCAGCAGCTTGGGGACAGGGCGCGGGACAGATACGCAGTATTTT	CASSLGTGRGTDTQYF
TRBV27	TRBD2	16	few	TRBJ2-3	TGTGCCAGCAGTTTATTAGGACTAGCGGGAGCGGATACGCAGTATTTT	CASSLLGLAGADTQYF
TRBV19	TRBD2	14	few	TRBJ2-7	TGTGCCACGAAGCTAGCGGGAGGGGCCTACGAGCAGTACTTC	CATKLAGGAYEQYF
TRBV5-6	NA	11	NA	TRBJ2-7	TGTGCCAGCAGCGCGTCATACGAGCAGTACTTC	CASSASYEQYF
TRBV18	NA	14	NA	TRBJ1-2	TGTGCCAGCTCACCCAGGACACCGGGGGGTGGCTACACCTTC	CASSPRTPGGGYTF
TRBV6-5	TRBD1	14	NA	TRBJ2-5	TGTGCCAGCAGACAGGACAGGAGGTTGGAGACCCAGTACTTC	CASRQDRRLETQYF
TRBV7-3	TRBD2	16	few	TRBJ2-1	TGTGCCAGCAGCTTAACGACGGGACTAGCGGACAATGAGCAGTTCTTC	CASSLTTGLADNEQFF
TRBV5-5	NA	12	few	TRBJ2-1	TGTGCCAGCAGCTTGAATCTGGGCGAGCAGTTCTTC	CASSLNLGEQFF
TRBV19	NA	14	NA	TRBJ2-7	TGTGCCAGTTCCATCACGGGGGATACCTACGAGCAGTACTTC	CASSITGDTYEQYF
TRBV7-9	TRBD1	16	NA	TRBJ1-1	TGTGCCAGCAGCCCCCGGACAGGGGGATCGAACACTGAAGCTTTCTTT	CASSPRTGGSNTEAFF
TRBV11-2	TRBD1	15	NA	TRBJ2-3	TGTGCCAGCAGCTCCCCGGGACAGAGCACAGATACGCAGTATTTT	CASSSPGQSTDTQYF
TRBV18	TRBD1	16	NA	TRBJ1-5	TGTGCCAGCTCACCTGTCGGGACAGGGGGTGGTCAGCCCCAGCATTTT	CASSPVGTGGGQPQHF
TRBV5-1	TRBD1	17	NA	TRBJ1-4	TGCGCCAGCAGGTCGGACAGGGTGAATTCAACTAATGAAAAACTGTTTTTT	CASRSDRVNSTNEKLFF
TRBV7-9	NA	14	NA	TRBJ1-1	TGTGCCAGCAGCTTAGCGAGGGGGTACACTGAAGCTTTCTTT	CASSLARGYTEAFF
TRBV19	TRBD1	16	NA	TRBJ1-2	TGTGCCAGTAGTACGGCCGGGACAGGGGGCGGCTATGGCTACACCTTC	CASSTAGTGGGYGYTF
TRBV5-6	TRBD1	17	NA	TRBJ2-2	TGTGCCAGCAGCTTAACCCTGACAGGGAATACTGCCGGGGAGCTGTTTTTT	CASSLTLTGNTAGELFF
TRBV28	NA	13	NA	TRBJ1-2	TGTGCCAGCAGACAAAATATCCAGCGGGGCTACACCTTC	CASRQNIQRGYTF
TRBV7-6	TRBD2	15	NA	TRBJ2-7	TGTGCCAGCAGCTTAGCAGCGGGAGGGGATTACGAGCAGTACTTC	CASSLAAGGDYEQYF
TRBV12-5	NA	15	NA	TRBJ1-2	TGTGCTAGTGGTTTGGCCCGGCAGGACTTCCAAGGCTACACCTTC	CASGLARQDFQGYTF
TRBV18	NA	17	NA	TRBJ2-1	TGTGCCAGCTCACCACCGGTTGGCGGGATGAAGTACAATGAGCAGTTCTTC	CASSPPVGGMKYNEQFF
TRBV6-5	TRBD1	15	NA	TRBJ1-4	TGTGCCAGCAGTTACTCGGGACAGATCCAAGAAAAACTGTTTTTT	CASSYSGQIQEKLFF
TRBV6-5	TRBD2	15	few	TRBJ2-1	TGTGCCAGCAGTTACAGGACTAGCGGAGGAAATGAGCAGTTCTTC	CASSYRTSGGNEQFF
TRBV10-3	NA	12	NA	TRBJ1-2	TGTGCCATCAGTGAGCGTCTGTATGGCTACACCTTC	CAISERLYGYTF
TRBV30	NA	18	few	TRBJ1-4	TGTGCCTGGAGTGTACAAACAGCCACATTTGCAACTAATGAAAAACTGTTTTTT	CAWSVQTATFATNEKLFF
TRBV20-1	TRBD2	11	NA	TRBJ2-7	TGCAGTGCTAGGGCCGGGACTAGGGAAATCTTC	CSARAGTREIF
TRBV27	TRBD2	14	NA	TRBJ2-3	TGTGCCAGCAGTTTGGGACTACTCACAGATACGCAGTATTTT	CASSLGLLTDTQYF
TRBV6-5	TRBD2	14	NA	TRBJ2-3	TGTGCCAGCAGCCGACTAGCGAACACAGATACGCAGTATTTT	CASSRLANTDTQYF
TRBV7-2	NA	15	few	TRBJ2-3	TGTGCCAGCAACGCGGAGGGGGCGCTAAGGGTGACGCAGTATTTT	CASNAEGALRVTQYF
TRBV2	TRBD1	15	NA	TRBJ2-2	TGTGCCAGCAGTTGGACAGGGGGCATGGCCGGGGAGCTGTTTTTT	CASSWTGGMAGELFF
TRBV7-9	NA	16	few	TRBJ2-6	TGTGCCAGCAGCTTAGCGATGAAGCCCGGGGCCAACGTCCTGACTTTC	CASSLAMKPGANVLTF
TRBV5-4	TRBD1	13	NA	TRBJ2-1	TGTGCCAGCAGCCGGGGACAGGGAAATGAGCAGTTCTTC	CASSRGQGNEQFF
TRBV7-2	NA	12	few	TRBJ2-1	TGTGCCAGCAGCCCATACATCAATGAGCAGTTCTTC	CASSPYINEQFF
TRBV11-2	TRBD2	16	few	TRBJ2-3	TGTGCCAGCAGCTTAGTTCAGCGGGGGGGGGCAGATACGCAGTATTTT	CASSLVQRGGADTQYF
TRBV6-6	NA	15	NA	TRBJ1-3	TGTGCCAGCAGACCGACAGGATTCTCTGGAAACACCATATATTTT	CASRPTGFSGNTIYF
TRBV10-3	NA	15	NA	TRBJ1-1	TGTGCCAGCAGTGATGGGGGCAGCGTGAACACTGAAGCTTTCTTT	CASSDGGSVNTEAFF
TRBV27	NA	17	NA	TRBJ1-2	TGTGCCAGCACAGACAGGCCCCGGTGGGGTGCTAACTATGGCTACACCTTC	CASTDRPRWGANYGYTF
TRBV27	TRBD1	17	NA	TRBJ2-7	TGTGCCAGCAGTCAAAAACCGGGACAGTTATTCTCCTACGAGCAGTACTTC	CASSQKPGQLFSYEQYF
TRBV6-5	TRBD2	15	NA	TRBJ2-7	TGTGCCAGCAGTTCCGGGACTAGCGGGAGGCACGAGCAGTACTTC	CASSSGTSGRHEQYF
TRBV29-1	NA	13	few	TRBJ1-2	TGCAGCGTTCGGCGGACAGCTAACTATGGCTACACCTTC	CSVRRTANYGYTF
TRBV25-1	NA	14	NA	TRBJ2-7	TGTGCCAGCAGTGAATCCCTCAGTACCTACGAGCAGTACTTC	CASSESLSTYEQYF
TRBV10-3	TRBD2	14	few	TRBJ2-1	TGTGCCATCAGTCCGACTAGCTCTAGAAATGAGCAGTTCTTC	CAISPTSSRNEQFF
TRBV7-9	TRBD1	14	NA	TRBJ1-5	TGTGCCAGCAGCCAGCGGACAGGGGTACAGCCCCAGCATTTT	CASSQRTGVQPQHF
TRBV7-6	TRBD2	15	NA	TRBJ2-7	TGTGCCAGCAGCTCAGGCGCTAGCGGGAGGAACGAGCAGTACTTC	CASSSGASGRNEQYF